This T cell receptor beta chain was captured in a study of blood T cell repertoires in COVID-19. Losses at the gene ends were 5 bases for V and 3 bases for J; bases not matched to a gene: 6. This CDR3 has 16 amino acids. Germline V CDR1 and CDR2: SGHTA, FQGNSA. Produced via immunoSEQ multiplex PCR; TCRdb's table is partial and in-frame only. The table lists about 150,000 clones, about 83% of them singletons. The sequenced sample was peripheral blood. The sequence was collected from a woman in her sixties with COVID-19, enrolled during active disease. The chain carries TRBV7-2 and TRBJ2-3, with 12 bases aligning to TRBD2. This CDR3 reads CASSPLAGGTTDTQYF. CDR3 bases: TGTGCCAGCAGCCCACTAGCGGGGGGAACGACAGATACGCAGTATTTT.